This is a list of T cell receptor beta chains from one sample in a study of T cell responses to AZD1222 COVID-19 vaccine. The table came from immunoSEQ multiplex PCR; TCRdb's copy has only in-frame clones and leaves some out. Of about 110,000 clones listed, about 90% are singletons. The material was peripheral blood, obtained on day 0 of AZD1222 vaccination. All receptors derive from an adult in good health. The CDR3 runs from the conserved cysteine through the conserved F or W. A D gene is named only where the DNA matches it firmly. Expanded clones are given a class, and other clones once, few, many or no size at all.

size: NA; V: TRBV5-1; J: TRBJ2-2; D: TRBD1; DNA: TGCGCCAGCAGCCAAGGACAGGGAAGAACCGGGGAGCTGTTTTTT; CDR3: CASSQGQGRTGELFF
size: NA; V: TRBV7-2; J: TRBJ2-1; D: NA; DNA: TGTGCCAGCAGCGAAGACCGGGACCCTTCGTTCGTGCAGTTCTTC; CDR3: CASSEDRDPSFVQFF
size: NA; V: TRBV5-4; J: TRBJ2-7; D: NA; DNA: TGTGCCAGCAGCTTCGGGAGAGGCGGCTACGAGCAGTACTTC; CDR3: CASSFGRGGYEQYF
size: once; V: TRBV5-1; J: TRBJ2-7; D: TRBD1; DNA: TGCGCCAGCACCCTCGATGGGACAGGGGGCCGACTCTACGAGCAGTACTTC; CDR3: CASTLDGTGGRLYEQYF
size: NA; V: TRBV12-3/TRBV12-4; J: TRBJ2-7; D: NA; DNA: TGTGCCAGCAGTCCACGTGGAAACGAGCAGTACTTC; CDR3: CASSPRGNEQYF
size: NA; V: TRBV9; J: TRBJ1-1; D: TRBD1; DNA: TGTGCCAGCAGCACGGGACAGACGAACACTGAAGCTTTCTTT; CDR3: CASSTGQTNTEAFF
size: NA; V: TRBV19; J: TRBJ1-1; D: NA; DNA: TGTGCCAGTACCCCTCTCCTCGGCACTGAAGCTTTCTTT; CDR3: CASTPLLGTEAFF
size: NA; V: TRBV28; J: TRBJ2-7; D: NA; DNA: TGTGCCAGCATCGATAGTTCCAGCTCCTACGAGCAGTACTTC; CDR3: CASIDSSSSYEQYF
size: NA; V: TRBV4-3; J: TRBJ2-2; D: NA; DNA: TGCGCCAGCAGCCAGAGCCCTTTATCAGGGGAGCTGTTTTTT; CDR3: CASSQSPLSGELFF
size: NA; V: TRBV5-1; J: TRBJ2-7; D: NA; DNA: TGCGCCAGCAGCTTGTACGGGAGCTCCTACGAGCAGTACTTC; CDR3: CASSLYGSSYEQYF
size: NA; V: TRBV29-1; J: TRBJ2-1; D: TRBD2; DNA: TGCAGCGTTCAAGAGCGGGAGAGGTCCTACAATGAGCAGTTCTTC; CDR3: CSVQERERSYNEQFF
size: NA; V: TRBV28; J: TRBJ2-1; D: NA; DNA: TGTGCCAGTATTGGGGCCCATGAGCAGTTCTTC; CDR3: CASIGAHEQFF
size: NA; V: TRBV7-8; J: TRBJ1-1; D: NA; DNA: TGTGCCAGCAGCTTAGCAGGCAGGCGGTTAGTTGAACCTGAAGCTTTCTTT; CDR3: CASSLAGRRLVEPEAFF
size: NA; V: TRBV7-2; J: TRBJ2-7; D: NA; DNA: TGTGCCAGCAGCTCACTTTCGACCCAGGAGGTTGAGCAGTACTTC; CDR3: CASSSLSTQEVEQYF
size: NA; V: TRBV4-2; J: TRBJ2-3; D: NA; DNA: TGTGCCAGCAGCCCCCAGCTAGCAGAAACAGATACGCAGTATTTT; CDR3: CASSPQLAETDTQYF
size: NA; V: TRBV11-3; J: TRBJ2-3; D: TRBD2; DNA: TGTGCCAGCAGCTTAACTAGCGGGGGAACATCCGGGGATACGCAGTATTTT; CDR3: CASSLTSGGTSGDTQYF
size: NA; V: TRBV29-1; J: TRBJ1-1; D: TRBD1; DNA: TGCAGCGTTCATGACAGGGGGCGAGTGAGGAACACTGAAGCTTTCTTT; CDR3: CSVHDRGRVRNTEAFF
size: NA; V: TRBV5-6; J: TRBJ1-2; D: NA; DNA: TGTGCCAGCAGCTTGGAGGTGGGGACTCACTATGGCTACACCTTC; CDR3: CASSLEVGTHYGYTF
size: NA; V: TRBV7-9; J: TRBJ1-5; D: NA; DNA: TGTGCCAGCAGCCCGGGATGGGGGCCCCAGCATTTT; CDR3: CASSPGWGPQHF
size: NA; V: TRBV18; J: TRBJ1-5; D: NA; DNA: TGTGCCAGCTCACCAACAGGAGGCAATCAGCCCCAGCATTTT; CDR3: CASSPTGGNQPQHF
size: NA; V: TRBV27; J: TRBJ2-2; D: TRBD2; DNA: TGTGCCAGCAGTTCCCCGCGCGGGGGTACCGGGGAGCTGTTTTTT; CDR3: CASSSPRGGTGELFF
size: NA; V: TRBV19; J: TRBJ1-5; D: NA; DNA: TGTGCCAGCGGAGAGGCCCTCAATCAGCCCCAGCATTTT; CDR3: CASGEALNQPQHF
size: NA; V: TRBV23-1; J: TRBJ2-7; D: TRBD1; DNA: TGCGCCAGCAGTCAACCCGACCGGGACAGCGAGTACGAGCAGTACTTC; CDR3: CASSQPDRDSEYEQYF
size: NA; V: TRBV9; J: TRBJ1-1; D: TRBD1; DNA: TGTGCCAGCAGCGTCGTTAAGGGACAGGCTTTCTTT; CDR3: CASSVVKGQAFF
size: NA; V: TRBV6-5; J: TRBJ1-1; D: NA; DNA: TGTGCCAGCAGTTACTGGACAAGTGGCCCGAATACTGAAGCTTTCTTT; CDR3: CASSYWTSGPNTEAFF
size: NA; V: TRBV10-3; J: TRBJ1-4; D: NA; DNA: TGTGCCATCAGTGAGCGGGACCCCGGAAAGGAAAAACTGTTTTTT; CDR3: CAISERDPGKEKLFF
size: NA; V: TRBV3-1/TRBV3-2; J: TRBJ1-2; D: NA; DNA: TGTGCCAGCTCCGCCCGAAACTATGGCTACACCTTC; CDR3: CASSARNYGYTF
size: NA; V: TRBV7-2; J: TRBJ1-1; D: NA; DNA: TGTGCCAGCAGCTTAAACCAGGGGCGGATTGGTGAAGCTTTCTTT; CDR3: CASSLNQGRIGEAFF